This T cell receptor beta chain originates from a study of blood T cell repertoires in COVID-19 (dated by TCRdb to 2020 to 2022). At the level of the whole study: Collaborator samples came from the United States, Italy and Spain and covered acute and convalescent phases of COVID-19. The prospective study material was composed of cDNA or gDNA derived from T cells, B-cell-depleted T cells, or PBMCs. The sample metadata nearly always contained a de-identified subject ID, COVID-19 status, age in years and sex. The samples were drawn from two sources: the first 160 participants of the ongoing ImmuneRACE study, and 1,000 to 1,500 subjects contributed by 6 global collaborators. Where available, HLA class I and class II types were obtained from metadata supplied by the sample provider rather than from assay-based typing. The repertoires were released in a freely available public database meant as a resource for research on the immune response to SARS-CoV-2. Subjects who had been exposed to COVID-19, were actively infected with it, or had recovered from it provided the deeply sampled blood TCRbeta repertoires that made up the dataset. Study-wide conclusions, independent of this receptor: The amount of clinical and demographic metadata varied by source and participant and was provided uncurated.

With respect to this clone: Its specific antigen is unknown. It has no much larger one-base neighbor in the sample; base qualities were not kept.

Based on the germline V gene, the CDR1 and CDR2 sequences are LGHNT and FRNRAP. The CDR3 runs 20 amino acids, cysteine and phenylalanine included. This entry keeps only the CDR3 DNA: 60 bases, framed from base 1. The germline V and J ends show losses of 6 bases and 0 bases respectively, and no gene match explains 16 bases of the junction. The immunoSEQ Assay, a bias-controlled multiplex PCR, was used to amplify TCRbeta CDR3 regions from genomic DNA. Per the original workflow: Nucleated cell counts per sample were estimated from amplification of reference gene primers within the assay. To quantify the absolute abundance of each unique TCRbeta CDR3 rearrangement, sequence reads were collapsed and filtered. For each sample, productive Simpson clonality was calculated by taking the square root of Simpson's diversity index across productive rearrangements. TCRdb took over this immuneACCESS table, retaining in-frame rearrangements with V and J assigned. Such tables are incomplete; in checked studies, under half of the missing clones stem from an unresolved V gene, and the remainder is unexplained. That table furnishes V, J and clone size, whereas the DNA furnished D and trimming. The sample includes around 700,000 clones, with about 87% observed a single time. The top ten hold more than 0.25% of the sample.

Each collaborating institution followed its own protocols to collect whole blood in K2EDTA tubes. Collaborator samples were shipped for TCRbeta analysis as frozen whole blood, isolated PBMCs, or DNA extracted from either sample type. The receptor chain draws on TRBV12-5 and TRBJ1-3, and 11 bases in between align with TRBD1. Material for sequencing was peripheral blood. This TCR came from a young woman with acute or convalescent COVID-19. The CDR3 region: CASGQTIRPGQGGSGNTIYF. The DNA is as follows: TGTGCTAGTGGCCAAACAATAAGACCGGGACAGGGGGGCTCTGGAAACACCATATATTTT. The CDR3 plus the reference TRBV12-5 and TRBJ1-3 genes for the other parts give the full variable domain: DARVTQTPRHKVTEMGQEVTMRCQPILGHNTVFWYRQTMMQGLELLAYFRNRAPLDDSGMPKDRFSAEMPDATLATLKIQPSEPRDSAVYFCASGQTIRPGQGGSGNTIYFGEGSWLTVV.